One and the same sample provided the 32 T cell receptor beta chains below, sequenced in a study of CD8 T cells in Susac syndrome. Random-hexamer reverse transcription was applied to about 0.45 to 1 ug RNA. In TCRdb, the immunoSEQ multiplex PCR reads were re-called with MiXCR into one record per CDR3 protein. The sample includes 180,000 or so distinct CDR3 sequences, around 96% seen only once; the top ten take over 0.12%. Specimen: CD4+ T cells from PBMCs. The source is a human donor in good health.

This chain links TRBV5-4 with TRBJ2-1, with TRBD2 matching over 7 bases. Per the germline V gene, CDR1 is SGHNT and CDR2 is YYREEE (reference sequence). The CDR3 has 16 residues. Germline trimming cut 4 bases from V and 6 bases from J; bases unmatched to any gene: 13. CDR3 loop: CASSPLVAGDPNEQFF. In nucleotides, the CDR3 is TGTGCCAGCAGCCCCCTAGTAGCGGGCGACCCCAATGAGCAGTTCTTC.

The chain uses TRBV20-1 and TRBJ1-1; 9 positions match TRBD1. This CDR3 region has 12 residues. Germline CDR1 reads DFQATT; CDR2 reads SNEGSKA (reference sequence). Trimming at V came to 5 bases and at J to 10 bases, leaving 8 bases not matched to a gene. DNA for the CDR3: TGCAGTGCTTTGATCACAGGGGGCTCAGCTTTCTTT. Encoded protein: CSALITGGSAFF.

V is TRBV20-1 and J is TRBJ2-5; 7 bases agree with TRBD1. Germline CDR1 is DFQATT and CDR2 is SNEGSKA (reference sequence). The CDR3 totals 11 residues. The CDR3 region has the DNA TGCAGCACAGGGGTTCAAGAGACCCAGTACTTC. Its translation is CSTGVQETQYF.

This sequence joins TRBV30 and TRBJ1-1; D is uncertain. Deletions cut 0 bases from V and 1 base from J, with 9 bases between. Germline V gene data show CDR1 as GTSNPN and CDR2 as SVGIG (reference sequence). CDR3 length: 14 amino acids. CDR3 residues: CAWSVAYRNTEAFF. The DNA of the CDR3 is TGTGCCTGGAGTGTCGCGTATAGGAACACTGAAGCTTTCTTT.

V usage is TRBV20-1 and J usage is TRBJ2-3; weak D call: TRBD2 (6 bases). The CDR3 runs to 13 residues. Germline values: CDR1 DFQATT, CDR2 SNEGSKA (reference sequence). The V and J ends lost 5 bases and 5 bases respectively, with 14 bases between them. CDR3: CSASLGGVDTQYF. The CDR3 nucleotides are TGCAGTGCTTCACTAGGCGGGGTAGATACGCAGTATTTT.

V is TRBV30 and J is TRBJ1-1, with D unclear. Looked up from germline, CDR1 is GTSNPN and CDR2 is SVGIG (reference sequence). There are 15 residues in the CDR3. V lost 4 bases and J 0 bases, leaving 15 bases between the germline ends. The CDR3 sequence: CAWIEAVNMNTEAFF. CDR3 sequence (DNA): TGTGCCTGGATAGAAGCAGTTAACATGAACACTGAAGCTTTCTTT. The complete variable domain, with remaining parts taken from reference TRBV30 and TRBJ1-1, reads SQTIHQWPATLVQPVGSPLSLECTVEGTSNPNLYWYRQAAGRGLQLLFYSVGIGQISSEVPQNLSASRPQDRQFILSSKKLLLSDSGFYLCAWIEAVNMNTEAFFGQGTRLTVV.

This chain connects TRBV5-1 to TRBJ1-5; 11 nucleotides match TRBD1. V gave up 2 bases and J gave up 7 bases; unmatched junction bases: 2. There are 14 residues in the CDR3. Germline CDR1 is SGHRS and CDR2 is YFSETQ. The CDR3 sequence is CASSLGTGGQPQHF. CDR3 in DNA: TGCGCCAGCAGCTTAGGGACAGGGGGGCAGCCCCAGCATTTT.

The rearrangement joins TRBV3-1 to TRBJ1-6; D call uncertain. The CDR3 has 14 amino acids. The V gene lost 5 bases and the J gene lost 10 bases, with 15 bases spanning the gap. CDR1 LGHDT and CDR2 YNNKEL come from the germline V gene (reference sequence). The CDR3 protein is CASSFDPEGSPLHF. The DNA for the CDR3 is TGTGCCAGCAGCTTCGACCCCGAGGGCTCACCCCTCCACTTT.

This chain links TRBV2 with TRBJ2-1; D is uncertain. The germline V gene encodes CDR1 SNHLY and CDR2 FYNNEI. The CDR3 sequence is 15 residues long. The germline V and J ends were trimmed by 7 bases and 0 bases, with 13 bases remaining between them. This CDR3 is CASTVRSSSYNEQFF. As DNA, the CDR3 is TGTGCCAGCACGGTACGGTCGAGCTCCTACAATGAGCAGTTCTTC.

J is TRBJ2-1 and V is TRBV30; 7 bases are shared with TRBD1. The V and J ends lost 1 base and 7 bases, in that order; junction bases with no gene match: 7. The germline CDR1 and CDR2 sequences are GTSNPN and SVGIG (reference sequence). The CDR3 runs 14 residues. The CDR3 region has the DNA TGTGCCTGGAGTGCCTTGACAGGGAATAATGAGCAGTTCTTC. Translation gives CAWSALTGNNEQFF.

The J gene is TRBJ1-1, the V gene TRBV4-3; D unclear. Between the trimmed V and J ends, which lost 0 bases and 2 bases, there was a span of 7 bases. This CDR3 has 14 amino acids. Germline CDR1 LGHNA, CDR2 YSLEER. The CDR3 is CASSQDFSNTEAFF. CDR3 bases: TGCGCCAGCAGCCAAGATTTCAGTAACACTGAAGCTTTCTTT.

The table lists this clonotype with a count of one. This sequence joins TRBV19 and TRBJ2-1, with D hard to call. The V end was cut by 6 bases, the J end by 6 bases, with 12 bases between. The V gene's germline CDR1 is LNHDA and CDR2 SQIVND (reference sequence). There are 13 residues in the CDR3. For the CDR3, the DNA is TGTGCCAGTAGGTCATTGCTCCTCAATGAGCAGTTCTTC. Translating it yields CASRSLLLNEQFF. Based on the CDR3 plus reference TRBV19 and TRBJ2-1, the full variable domain is DGGITQSPKYLFRKEGQNVTLSCEQNLNHDAMYWYRQDPGQGLRLIYYSQIVNDFQKGDIAEGYSVSREKKESFPLTVTSAQKNPTAFYLCASRSLLLNEQFFGPGTRLTVL.

The V call is TRBV19, the J call TRBJ2-7; 8 bases fit TRBD1. The CDR3 spans 9 residues. Looked up from germline, CDR1 is LNHDA and CDR2 is SQIVND (reference sequence). CDR3 sequence reads: CPGGNEQYF. CDR3 DNA sequence: TGTCCAGGGGGCAACGAGCAGTACTTC.

This rearrangement joins TRBV7-2 to TRBJ2-5; 8 nucleotides line up with TRBD2. The V segment lost 3 bases and the J segment 7 bases; nucleotides outside the gene matches: 19. The CDR3 totals 18 residues. Germline V gives CDR1 SGHTA, CDR2 FQGNSA. The CDR3 DNA sequence: TGTGCCAGCAGCTTTGAAACTAGCGGAACAACGAGGGGGAGGACCCAGTACTTC. Translation: CASSFETSGTTRGRTQYF.

The chain couples TRBV7-9 to TRBJ2-5; D may be TRBD1 (6 bases). In germline, CDR1 is SEHNR, CDR2 FQNEAQ (reference sequence). The CDR3 is made up of 14 amino acids. V lost 2 bases to trimming and J lost 7 bases, with 14 bases between them. CDR3 amino acids: CASSLKGEVRTQYF. The CDR3 DNA is TGTGCCAGCAGCTTAAAGGGGGAAGTGAGGACCCAGTACTTC.

This clonotype occurred once. The chain links TRBV20-1 to TRBJ2-5; perhaps TRBD2 as D (5 bases). Trimming took off 4 bases at V and 5 bases at J, with 14 bases between the two ends. The length of the CDR3 is 13 residues. CDR1 and CDR2 (germline): DFQATT, SNEGSKA (reference sequence). CDR3 nucleotides: TGCAGTGCTATTGAGGGTCTGATCGAGACCCAGTACTTC. This codes for CSAIEGLIETQYF.

This sequence joins TRBV6-2 or TRBV6-3 and TRBJ1-5, with TRBD1 matching 9 bases. This CDR3 region has 16 residues. The J segment lost 1 base and the V segment lost 6 bases, leaving 7 bases of the junction unmatched. Germline CDR1 MNHEY, CDR2 SVGEGT. In nucleotides, the CDR3 is TGTGCCAGCAGACTCATGACAGGGGGAAGCAATCAGCCCCAGCATTTT. It encodes CASRLMTGGSNQPQHF.

The chain uses TRBV15 and TRBJ1-1, with 9 positions matching TRBD1. J gave up 2 bases and V 1 base, and 5 bases lay outside the gene matches. The germline gives CDR1 LNHNV, CDR2 YYDKDF (reference sequence). The CDR3 covers 16 residues. The CDR3 spells CATSRVAGQGNTEAFF. CDR3 DNA: TGTGCCACCAGCAGAGTCGCGGGACAGGGTAACACTGAAGCTTTCTTT.

This sequence joins TRBV9 and TRBJ2-5; 11 bases match TRBD2. With V trimmed by 5 bases and J by 2 bases, 5 bases remained unmatched. CDR1 is SGDLS and CDR2 is YYNGEE in the germline V gene. There are 15 residues in the CDR3. CDR3 in amino acids: CASSTSGGRQETQYF. CDR3 DNA: TGTGCCAGCAGTACTAGCGGGGGCCGTCAAGAGACCCAGTACTTC.

V is TRBV12-3 or TRBV12-4 and J is TRBJ2-7; 10 positions match TRBD1. The CDR3 has 14 amino acids. The junction had 8 bases not matched to a gene; V was cut back by 6 bases and J by 6 bases. The CDR3 DNA is TGTGCCAGCAGCGTGACAGGGGGCATCGGCGAGCAGTACTTC. This codes for CASSVTGGIGEQYF.

The J gene is TRBJ1-1, the V gene TRBV3-1; no clear D gene. Looked up from germline, CDR1 is LGHDT and CDR2 is YNNKEL (reference sequence). V lost 4 bases to trimming and J lost 2 bases, with 8 bases between them. The CDR3 totals 13 residues. The CDR3 DNA reads TGTGCCAGCAGCCGGACGGTTAACACTGAAGCTTTCTTT. As protein: CASSRTVNTEAFF.

In this sample, this clonotype turned up once. The J gene is TRBJ2-7, the V gene TRBV24-1; possibly TRBD1 or TRBD2 for D (5 bases each). Germline CDR1 is KGHDR and CDR2 is SFDVKD. Trimming took off 5 bases at V and 6 bases at J, with 13 bases between the two ends. The length of the CDR3 is 13 residues. CDR3 residues: CATSVGALGEQYF. The CDR3 DNA sequence: TGTGCCACCAGTGTCGGGGCCCTTGGCGAGCAGTACTTC.

The V and J genes are TRBV7-2 and TRBJ2-5; tentative D call: TRBD1 (5 bases). V gave up 4 bases and J gave up 4 bases, with 13 bases separating them. The CDR3 sequence is 14 residues long. The germline CDR1 and CDR2 sequences are SGHTA and FQGNSA. The CDR3 loop is CASSYRKPSETQYF. CDR3 bases: TGTGCCAGCAGCTACAGGAAACCATCAGAGACCCAGTACTTC.

This chain uses TRBV3-1 with TRBJ2-7; 10 nucleotides align to TRBD2. The CDR3 is 15 residues long. V trimming: 4 bases; J trimming: 6 bases; junction bases outside the gene matches: 9. Germline V lookup: CDR1 LGHDT, CDR2 YNNKEL (reference sequence). DNA for the CDR3: TGTGCCAGCAGCCCTCGTAGCGGGGGGTATGGCGAGCAGTACTTC. It translates to CASSPRSGGYGEQYF.

In its sample, this clonotype was seen a few times. J is TRBJ1-5 and V is TRBV28; 9 bases fit TRBD1. V lost 5 bases to trimming and J lost 0 bases; unmatched junction nucleotides: 5. Per the germline V gene, CDR1 is MDHEN and CDR2 is SYDVKM. The CDR3 loop spans 16 amino acids. The CDR3 sequence: CASSPGTGFSNQPQHF. In DNA form, the CDR3 reads TGTGCCAGCAGTCCCGGGACAGGGTTTAGCAATCAGCCCCAGCATTTT.

This sequence joins TRBV20-1 and TRBJ1-5; a possible D gene is TRBD1 (5 bases). Trimming stripped 4 bases from V and 6 bases from J, with 22 bases between. Germline V lookup: CDR1 DFQATT, CDR2 SNEGSKA (reference sequence). This CDR3 region has 16 residues. The chain's CDR3 is CSATLAPGRGGQPQHF. In DNA form, the CDR3 reads TGCAGTGCTACCTTAGCCCCTGGGAGGGGAGGTCAGCCCCAGCATTTT.

The J gene is TRBJ2-2, the V gene TRBV29-1, with D possibly TRBD1 on 6 matching bases. The CDR3 sequence is 14 residues long. The V gene's germline CDR1 is SQVTM and CDR2 ANQGSEA. V was cut by 2 bases and J by 0 bases, with 7 bases left in between. The CDR3 nucleotides read TGCAGCGTTGAAAGGGACACGAACACCGGGGAGCTGTTTTTT. This sequence encodes CSVERDTNTGELFF.

The V gene is TRBV2, the J gene TRBJ2-5; D unclear. Germline V lookup: CDR1 SNHLY, CDR2 FYNNEI. This CDR3 has 13 amino acids. The V gene lost 6 bases and the J gene lost 0 bases, with 8 bases spanning the gap. The CDR3 nucleotides are TGTGCCAGCAGACCCGACAACCAAGAGACCCAGTACTTC. Protein sequence: CASRPDNQETQYF.

The V call is TRBV12-3 or TRBV12-4, the J call TRBJ1-1, with 7 nucleotides matching TRBD1. J lost 0 bases, V lost 6 bases, and 4 bases had no gene match. The CDR3 extends over 14 amino acids. The CDR3 protein is CASSIQGMNTEAFF. In DNA form, the CDR3 reads TGTGCCAGCAGCATACAGGGGATGAACACTGAAGCTTTCTTT.

The chain employs TRBV6-6 and TRBJ2-5, with TRBD2 matching 7 bases. CDR1 MNHNY and CDR2 SVGAGI come from the germline V gene (reference sequence). This CDR3 spans 15 amino acids. Losses at the gene ends were 7 bases for V and 5 bases for J; bases not matched to a gene: 13. CDR3 coding DNA: TGTGCCAGCATCCCAACAGCGGGGACCCGGGAGACCCAGTACTTC. Protein: CASIPTAGTRETQYF.

This chain uses TRBV20-1 with TRBJ2-1; TRBD2 might be the D (6 bases). CDR3 length equals 13 residues. Looked up from germline, CDR1 is DFQATT and CDR2 is SNEGSKA (reference sequence). V lost 3 bases, J lost 4 bases, and 10 bases lay in between. Here the CDR3 reads CSASVGGYNEQFF. CDR3 nucleotide sequence: TGCAGTGCTAGCGTGGGGGGTTACAATGAGCAGTTCTTC.

J is TRBJ2-1 and V is TRBV7-2, with 8 bases matching TRBD2. This CDR3 spans 12 amino acids. Looked up from germline, CDR1 is SGHTA and CDR2 is FQGNSA. V lost 5 bases, J lost 10 bases, and 4 bases stayed unmatched. The CDR3 DNA sequence: TGTGCCAGCAGCGACCGGACTAGCGAGCAGTTCTTC. Translated: CASSDRTSEQFF. The full variable domain, in which reference TRBV7-2 and TRBJ2-1 provide the parts outside the CDR3, is GAGVSQSPSNKVTEKGKDVELRCDPISGHTALYWYRQSLGQGLEFLIYFQGNSAPDKSGLPSDRFSAERTGGSVSTLTIQRTQQEDSAVYLCASSDRTSEQFFGPGTRLTVL.